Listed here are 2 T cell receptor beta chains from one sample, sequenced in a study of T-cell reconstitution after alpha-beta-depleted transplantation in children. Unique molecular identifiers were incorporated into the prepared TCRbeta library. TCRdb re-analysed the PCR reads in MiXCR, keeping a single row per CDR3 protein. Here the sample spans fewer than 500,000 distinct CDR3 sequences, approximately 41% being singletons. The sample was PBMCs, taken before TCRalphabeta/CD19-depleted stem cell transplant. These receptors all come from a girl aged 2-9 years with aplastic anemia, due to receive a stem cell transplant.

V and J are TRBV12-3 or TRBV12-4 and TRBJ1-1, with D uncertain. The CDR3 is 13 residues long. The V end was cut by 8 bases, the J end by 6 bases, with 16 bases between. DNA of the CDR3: TGTGCCAGCCGGCAGGAGGTATGGGCTGAAGCTTTCTTT. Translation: CASRQEVWAEAFF.

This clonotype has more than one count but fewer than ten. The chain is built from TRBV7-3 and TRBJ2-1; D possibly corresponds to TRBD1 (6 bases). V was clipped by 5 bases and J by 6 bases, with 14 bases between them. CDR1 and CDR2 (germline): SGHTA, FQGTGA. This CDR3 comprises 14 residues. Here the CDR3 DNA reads TGTGCCAGCAGCCCAGGGGCCGCGCCCAATGAGCAGTTCTTC. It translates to CASSPGAAPNEQFF.